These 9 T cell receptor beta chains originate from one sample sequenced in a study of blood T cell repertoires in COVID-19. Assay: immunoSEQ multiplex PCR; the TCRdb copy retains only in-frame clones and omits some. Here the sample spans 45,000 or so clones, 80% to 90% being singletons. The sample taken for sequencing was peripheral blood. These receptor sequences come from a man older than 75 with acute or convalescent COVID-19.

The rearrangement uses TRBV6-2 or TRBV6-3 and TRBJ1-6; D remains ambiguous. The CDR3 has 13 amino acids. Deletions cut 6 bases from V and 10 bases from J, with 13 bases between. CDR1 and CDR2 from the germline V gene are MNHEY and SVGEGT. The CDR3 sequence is CASSPGRTSPLHF. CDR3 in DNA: TGTGCCAGCAGCCCGGGGAGGACCTCACCCCTCCACTTT.

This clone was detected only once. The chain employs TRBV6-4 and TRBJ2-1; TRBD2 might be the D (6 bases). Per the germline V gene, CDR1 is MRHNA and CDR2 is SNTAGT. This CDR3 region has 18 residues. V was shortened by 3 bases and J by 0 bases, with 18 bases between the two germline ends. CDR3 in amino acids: CASSESVGSSGSYNEQFF. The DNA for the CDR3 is TGTGCCAGCAGTGAATCCGTGGGGAGTAGCGGCTCCTACAATGAGCAGTTCTTC.

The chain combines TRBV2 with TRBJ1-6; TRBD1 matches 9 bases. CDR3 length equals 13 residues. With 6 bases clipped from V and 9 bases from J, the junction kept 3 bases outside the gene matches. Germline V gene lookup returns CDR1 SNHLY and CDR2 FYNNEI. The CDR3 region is CASRGQGTSPLHF. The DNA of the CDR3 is TGTGCCAGCAGGGGACAGGGAACTTCACCCCTCCACTTT.

The CDR3 region is CASSLQGAVTF. The CDR3 DNA reads TGTGCCAGCAGCCTACAGGGGGCGGTCACCTTC. This rearrangement joins TRBV7-9 to TRBJ1-2; TRBD1 aligns across 9 bases. The junction had 5 bases not matched to a gene; V was cut back by 5 bases and J by 13 bases. Germline CDR1 SEHNR, CDR2 FQNEAQ (reference sequence). The CDR3 totals 11 residues.

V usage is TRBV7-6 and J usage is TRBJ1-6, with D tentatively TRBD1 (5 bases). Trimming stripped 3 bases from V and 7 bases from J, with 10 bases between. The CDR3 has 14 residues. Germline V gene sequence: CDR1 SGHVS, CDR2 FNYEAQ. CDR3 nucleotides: TGTGCCAGCAGCTTGGGGCAGCCGAATTCACCCCTCCACTTT. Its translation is CASSLGQPNSPLHF.

CDR3 bases: TGTGCCATCAGCTTGACAGGAGACACTGAAGCTTTCTTT. Residues: CAISLTGDTEAFF. The V and J genes are TRBV10-3 and TRBJ1-1; D is perhaps TRBD1 (6 bases). This CDR3 region has 13 residues. The V gene's germline CDR1 is ENHRY and CDR2 SYGVKD. V was pared by 6 bases and J by 3 bases, with 11 bases between.

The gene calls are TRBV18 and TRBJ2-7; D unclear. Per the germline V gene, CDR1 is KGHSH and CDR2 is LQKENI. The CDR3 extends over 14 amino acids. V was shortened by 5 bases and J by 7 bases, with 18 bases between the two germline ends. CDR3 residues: CASSSSAQNREQYF. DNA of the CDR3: TGTGCCAGCTCAAGTTCGGCACAGAATCGTGAGCAGTACTTC.

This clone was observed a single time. The CDR3 nucleotides read TGTGCCAGCAGATCTGTTGACATCTCCTACGAGCAGTACTTC. This sequence encodes CASRSVDISYEQYF. The genes are TRBV2 and TRBJ2-7; D gene unclear. The germline V gene encodes CDR1 SNHLY and CDR2 FYNNEI. The CDR3 has 14 amino acids. The V end lost 6 bases, the J end lost 0 bases, and 12 bases lay between the germline ends.

This chain's CDR3 is CASSWGGYEQYF. Written as DNA, the CDR3 is TGTGCCAGCAGCTGGGGAGGGTACGAGCAGTACTTC. The V call is TRBV5-4, the J call TRBJ2-7, with 7 bases matching TRBD2. Trimming cost V 3 bases and J 4 bases; bases outside gene matches: 1. The germline gives CDR1 SGHNT, CDR2 YYREEE (reference sequence). The CDR3 extends over 12 amino acids. The variable domain in full, completed from reference TRBV5-4 and TRBJ2-7, reads ETGVTQSPTHLIKTRGQQVTLRCSSQSGHNTVSWYQQALGQGPQFIFQYYREEENGRGNFPPRFSGLQFPNYSSELNVNALELDDSALYLCASSWGGYEQYFGPGTRLTVT.